Presented here are 16 T cell receptor beta chains from one specimen sequenced in a study of shared clonotypes between healthy human individuals. Assay used: immunoSEQ multiplex PCR; TCRdb lists only in-frame clones, some missing. Among 1.6 million or so clones listed, roughly 95% were seen once. Source material: naive CD4+ T cells sorted from blood. Subset defined: CD45RA+ positively selected. Receptors originate from a man aged 25-40 years in good health.

The rearrangement uses TRBV11-3 and TRBJ2-1, with D perhaps TRBD1 (5 bases). The germline CDR1 and CDR2 sequences are SGHNT and YENEEA. The CDR3 is 14 residues long. Trimming took 6 bases from V and 1 from J, leaving 10 bases between them. The CDR3 bases are TGTGCCAGCAGAACCAGGGCTTCCTACAATGAGCAGTTCTTC. This gives the protein CASRTRASYNEQFF.

The genes are TRBV5-4 and TRBJ2-5; maybe TRBD2 (7 bases). V gave up 4 bases and J gave up 3 bases, with 13 bases separating them. The germline V gene has CDR1 SGHNT and CDR2 YYREEE (reference sequence). This CDR3 is built from 14 residues. The CDR3 region has the DNA TGTGCCAGCAGCCTTGGGGGGGCAAAAGAGACCCAGTACTTC. Translation: CASSLGGAKETQYF.

The CDR3 DNA reads as TGTGCCAGCAGTGTTACAGGGGTTAGCAATCAGCCCCAGCATTTT. This encodes CASSVTGVSNQPQHF. The chain couples TRBV6-1 to TRBJ1-5; 7 bases agree with TRBD1. This CDR3 contains 15 residues. V lost 4 bases and J lost 0; bases outside the gene matches: 3. Germline CDR1 MNHNS, CDR2 SASEGT.

The chain uses TRBV2 and TRBJ2-2; D might be TRBD2 (5 bases). The CDR3 is 14 amino acids. Germline CDR1 reads SNHLY; CDR2 reads FYNNEI. Between the trimmed V and J ends, which lost 10 bases and 7 bases, there was a span of 19 bases. In DNA, the CDR3 is TGTGCCACCACTCGGGATGTGGGTGGCGGGGAGCTGTTTTTT. Translating gives CATTRDVGGGELFF.

This chain links TRBV7-2 with TRBJ2-7; D uncertain. This CDR3 region has 11 residues. From germline, CDR1 is SGHTA and CDR2 FQGNSA. Trimming took 5 bases from V and 5 from J, leaving 7 bases between them. This CDR3 reads CASSNFHEQYF. The CDR3, as DNA: TGTGCCAGCAGCAACTTCCACGAGCAGTACTTC. The full variable domain, with the rest looked up from reference TRBV7-2 and TRBJ2-7, is GAGVSQSPSNKVTEKGKDVELRCDPISGHTALYWYRQSLGQGLEFLIYFQGNSAPDKSGLPSDRFSAERTGGSVSTLTIQRTQQEDSAVYLCASSNFHEQYFGPGTRLTVT.

This chain links TRBV6-5 with TRBJ1-5; D possibly corresponds to TRBD1 (6 bases). Germline V gene lookup returns CDR1 MNHEY and CDR2 SVGAGI. V lost 7 bases and J 3 bases, leaving 13 bases between the germline ends. CDR3 size: 14 residues. The CDR3 reads CASKRTASNQPQHF. Here the CDR3 DNA reads TGTGCCAGCAAAAGGACAGCATCCAATCAGCCCCAGCATTTT.

J is TRBJ1-1 and V is TRBV9; 9 bases match TRBD1. From germline, CDR1 is SGDLS and CDR2 YYNGEE. V gave up 2 bases and J gave up 4 bases; unmatched junction bases: 3. This CDR3 has 14 amino acids. Written as DNA, the CDR3 is TGTGCCAGCAGCGTCGGGACAGGGTTCACTGAAGCTTTCTTT. It encodes CASSVGTGFTEAFF. Using reference TRBV9 and TRBJ1-1 for the parts outside the CDR3, the full variable domain is DSGVTQTPKHLITATGQRVTLRCSPRSGDLSVYWYQQSLDQGLQFLIQYYNGEERAKGNILERFSAQQFPDLHSELNLSSLELGDSALYFCASSVGTGFTEAFFGQGTRLTVV.

As to this clone: The sample carries other DNA sequences with the same CDR3. The V gene is TRBV9, the J gene TRBJ1-1; D is possibly TRBD1 (5 bases). Germline values: CDR1 SGDLS, CDR2 YYNGEE. V was shortened by 0 bases and J by 4 bases, with 7 bases between the two germline ends. The CDR3 loop spans 13 amino acids. The CDR3 DNA sequence: TGTGCCAGCAGCGTAGGGGGGAGCACTGAAGCTTTCTTT. Its translation is CASSVGGSTEAFF.

Here the CDR3 DNA reads TGTGCCAGCAGGCCTCACTCCGGTGGTACAGATACGCAGTATTTT. Its translation is CASRPHSGGTDTQYF. The gene calls are TRBV2 and TRBJ2-3; D is unresolved. Trimming cost V 6 bases and J 3 bases, with 16 bases left between them. Germline CDR1 SNHLY, CDR2 FYNNEI. The CDR3 spans 15 residues.

V and J are TRBV4-3 and TRBJ2-2; no clear D gene. The CDR3 runs to 17 residues. V lost 1 base and J lost 2, with 14 bases in between. The germline V gene has CDR1 LGHNA and CDR2 YSLEER. CDR3 loop: CASSQGGRKGNTGELFF. In nucleotides, the CDR3 is TGCGCCAGCAGCCAAGGGGGTCGAAAGGGTAACACCGGGGAGCTGTTTTTT.

The chain is built from TRBV7-8 and TRBJ1-1; 8 bases agree with TRBD1. This CDR3 spans 16 amino acids. V trimming: 5 bases; J trimming: 7 bases; junction bases outside the gene matches: 15. Germline V gene sequence: CDR1 SGHVS, CDR2 FQNEAQ. For the CDR3, the DNA is TGTGCCAGCAGCGAGGGGGACAGGCCCTTTAGGGGTGAAGCTTTCTTT. Translation: CASSEGDRPFRGEAFF.

V usage is TRBV29-1 and J usage is TRBJ2-2; a possible D gene is TRBD2 (5 bases). The ends were cut back, 4 bases at V and 3 bases at J, with 9 bases in the middle. Germline-derived CDR1 and CDR2 are SQVTM and ANQGSEA. This CDR3 is built from 13 residues. In DNA form, the CDR3 reads TGCAGCGTTGGACTCGGGGACACCGGGGAGCTGTTTTTT. Its protein product is CSVGLGDTGELFF.

CDR3: CAITSSWGGHTEAFF. CDR3 sequence (DNA): TGTGCCATCACTTCCTCCTGGGGGGGCCACACTGAAGCTTTCTTT. This chain joins TRBV10-3 and TRBJ1-1, with a possible D match to TRBD1 (6 bases). Germline loops: CDR1 ENHRY, CDR2 SYGVKD. The CDR3 extends over 15 amino acids. The ends were cut back, 7 bases at V and 3 bases at J, with 18 bases in the middle.

Only one count was recorded for this clone. V and J are TRBV5-5 and TRBJ2-7; 12 nucleotides agree with TRBD1. CDR1 is SGHKS, CDR2 YYEKEE, per germline (reference sequence). The CDR3 sequence is 13 residues long. V was clipped by 5 bases and J by 5 bases; unmatched bases: 2. CDR3 in DNA: TGTGCCAGCAGAGGGACAGGGGGCCACGAGCAGTACTTC. Its protein is CASRGTGGHEQYF.

A note on this clone: The sample contains more than one DNA sequence encoding this CDR3. The rearrangement joins TRBV10-3 to TRBJ2-3; TRBD2 aligns across 9 bases. This CDR3 comprises 14 residues. The germline CDR1 and CDR2 sequences are ENHRY and SYGVKD. Losses at the gene ends were 4 bases for V and 3 bases for J; bases not matched to a gene: 2. CDR3 in amino acids: CAISASGRTDTQYF. The CDR3 coding sequence is TGTGCCATCAGTGCGAGCGGGAGGACAGATACGCAGTATTTT.

This chain connects TRBV11-2 to TRBJ2-7; a possible D gene is TRBD2 (5 bases). The CDR3 sequence is 13 residues long. The germline V gene has CDR1 SGHAT and CDR2 FQNNGV. V lost 1 base to trimming and J lost 2 bases, with 6 bases between them. CDR3 in DNA: TGTGCCAGCAGCTTAGGGGAGACCTACGAGCAGTACTTC. This codes for CASSLGETYEQYF.